This TCR beta chain appears in the sequencing data of a study of blood T cell repertoires in COVID-19. Produced via immunoSEQ multiplex PCR; TCRdb's table is partial and in-frame only. The data contain approximately 270,000 clones, approximately 83% of them singletons. The CDR3 loop spans 15 amino acids. V lost 3 bases and J 4 bases, leaving 16 bases between the germline ends. The germline V gene has CDR1 ENHRY and CDR2 SYGVKD. The sample taken for sequencing was peripheral blood. The TCR originated in an older woman with acute or convalescent COVID-19. The V gene is TRBV10-3, the J gene TRBJ2-7, with D perhaps TRBD2 (6 bases). This chain's CDR3 is CAISENAGGGYEQYF. The DNA for the CDR3 is TGTGCCATCAGTGAAAACGCCGGGGGAGGTTACGAGCAGTACTTC.